This T cell receptor (beta chain) was retrieved from a study of T cells in localized non-small cell lung cancer. Study-level points and caveats: Uninvolved adjacent lung showed peak T cell clonality, exceeding tumor.

Libraries were prepared by immunoSEQ multiplex PCR; TCRdb keeps only in-frame clonotypes and omits some of them. Of roughly 48,000 clones in the sample, about 80% were seen once. As to this clone: Its antigen is unknown.

V lost 2 bases to trimming and J lost 0 bases, with 9 bases between them. Per germline, CDR1 SGHNT and CDR2 YYREEE (reference sequence). This CDR3 is 14 amino acids long. This chain uses TRBV5-4 with TRBJ2-7; D perhaps matches TRBD2 (6 bases). The sample consisted of peripheral blood, taken before any cancer treatment. This TCR was sampled from a man aged 35 to 69 with stage I squamous cell lung carcinoma. CDR3 coding DNA: TGTGCCAGCAGCTTACGGGGGAACTCCTACGAGCAGTACTTC. It yields the protein CASSLRGNSYEQYF.